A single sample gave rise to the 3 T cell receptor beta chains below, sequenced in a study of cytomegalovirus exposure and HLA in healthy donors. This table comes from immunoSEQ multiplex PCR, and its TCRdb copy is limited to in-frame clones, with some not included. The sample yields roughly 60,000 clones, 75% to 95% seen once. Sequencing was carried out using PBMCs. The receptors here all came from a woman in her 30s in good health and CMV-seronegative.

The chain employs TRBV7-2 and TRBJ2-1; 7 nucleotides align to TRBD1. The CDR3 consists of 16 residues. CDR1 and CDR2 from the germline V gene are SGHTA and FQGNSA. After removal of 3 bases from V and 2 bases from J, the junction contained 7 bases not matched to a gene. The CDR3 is CASSLATGAPYNEQFF. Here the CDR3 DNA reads TGTGCCAGCAGCTTGGCCACAGGGGCTCCCTACAATGAGCAGTTCTTC.

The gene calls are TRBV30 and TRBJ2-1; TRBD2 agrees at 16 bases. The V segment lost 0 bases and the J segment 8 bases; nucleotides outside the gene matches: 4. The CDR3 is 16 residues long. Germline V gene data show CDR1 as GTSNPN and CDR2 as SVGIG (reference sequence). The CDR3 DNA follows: TGTGCCTGGAGTGTACTGGGGACTAGCGGGAGGGATGAGCAGTTCTTC. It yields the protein CAWSVLGTSGRDEQFF.

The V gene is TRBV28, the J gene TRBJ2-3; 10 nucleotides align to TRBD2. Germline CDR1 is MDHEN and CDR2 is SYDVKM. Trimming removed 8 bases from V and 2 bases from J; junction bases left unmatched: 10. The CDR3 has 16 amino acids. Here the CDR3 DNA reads TGTGCCAGCTTTGGACTAGCGGAAACCTCCACAGATACGCAGTATTTT. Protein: CASFGLAETSTDTQYF.